The rows below give T cell receptor beta chains drawn from one sample of a study of technical replicates of blood from a few donors. Clones were sequenced by immunoSEQ multiplex PCR, and TCRdb holds only the in-frame ones, with some missing. The sample has approximately 100,000 clones, about 94% seen once; the top ten hold approximately 0.23%. The material sequenced was T cells isolated from PBMCs. Source of these receptors: a human donor in good health. Both conserved end residues are part of each CDR3. D genes are given only for firm matches. Size is omitted from some rows. Given values are once, few, many or a class for expanded clones.

j_call: TRBJ1-1; clone_size: NA; v_call: TRBV6-1; cdr3_length: 14; d_call: NA; cdr3_nt: TGTGCCAGCAGCGCACTACAGGGAGTTGCCGAAGCTTTCTTT; cdr3_aa: CASSALQGVAEAFF
j_call: TRBJ2-7; clone_size: NA; v_call: TRBV30; cdr3_length: 12; d_call: NA; cdr3_nt: TGTGCCTGGAGCGCAGGGGACTACGAGCAGTACTTC; cdr3_aa: CAWSAGDYEQYF
j_call: TRBJ2-7; clone_size: NA; v_call: TRBV15; cdr3_length: 14; d_call: TRBD1; cdr3_nt: TGTGCCACCAGCAGAGGGACAGGTTCCTACGAGCAGTACTTC; cdr3_aa: CATSRGTGSYEQYF
j_call: TRBJ1-1; clone_size: few; v_call: TRBV19; cdr3_length: 13; d_call: NA; cdr3_nt: TGTGCCAGTAGTATAGGGACACGGACTGAAGCTTTCTTT; cdr3_aa: CASSIGTRTEAFF
j_call: TRBJ2-7; clone_size: NA; v_call: TRBV11-3; cdr3_length: 15; d_call: NA; cdr3_nt: TGTGCCAGCAGCTTAGAGCCGGGGGAGTCCTACGAGCAGTACTTC; cdr3_aa: CASSLEPGESYEQYF
j_call: TRBJ2-5; clone_size: NA; v_call: TRBV18; cdr3_length: 14; d_call: NA; cdr3_nt: TGTGCCAGCTCACCTACAGGGCTCGGAGAGACCCAGTACTTC; cdr3_aa: CASSPTGLGETQYF
j_call: TRBJ2-1; clone_size: NA; v_call: TRBV11-2; cdr3_length: 14; d_call: NA; cdr3_nt: TGTGCCAGCAGCCGAAGGACTACCTACAATGAGCAGTTCTTC; cdr3_aa: CASSRRTTYNEQFF
j_call: TRBJ1-6; clone_size: NA; v_call: TRBV6-4; cdr3_length: 15; d_call: NA; cdr3_nt: TGTGCCAGCAGACTTTCAAACCTAGGGGCTTCACCCCTCCACTTT; cdr3_aa: CASRLSNLGASPLHF
j_call: TRBJ2-5; clone_size: NA; v_call: TRBV4-1; cdr3_length: 18; d_call: TRBD1; cdr3_nt: TGCGCCAGCAGCCATCCTCCCCATCAGGGGGCGATCCGAGAGACCCAGTACTTC; cdr3_aa: CASSHPPHQGAIRETQYF
j_call: TRBJ2-2; clone_size: NA; v_call: TRBV5-6; cdr3_length: 15; d_call: NA; cdr3_nt: TGTGCCAGCAGCTTGTTCGCTGGCGGCACCGGGGAGCTGTTTTTT; cdr3_aa: CASSLFAGGTGELFF
j_call: TRBJ2-7; clone_size: NA; v_call: TRBV2; cdr3_length: 14; d_call: TRBD2; cdr3_nt: TGTGCCAGCAGTCCGGGACTAGCGTCCCGGGAGCAGTACTTC; cdr3_aa: CASSPGLASREQYF
j_call: TRBJ2-7; clone_size: NA; v_call: TRBV28; cdr3_length: 15; d_call: NA; cdr3_nt: TGTGCCAGCACTAAGGGACTGGGGTCGGTCTACGAGCAGTACTTC; cdr3_aa: CASTKGLGSVYEQYF
j_call: TRBJ2-5; clone_size: NA; v_call: TRBV4-1; cdr3_length: 19; d_call: TRBD2; cdr3_nt: TGCGCCAGCAGCCAAGGACTAGCGGGGGGGACCCCCTATCGTGAGACCCAGTACTTC; cdr3_aa: CASSQGLAGGTPYRETQYF
j_call: TRBJ2-7; clone_size: NA; v_call: TRBV2; cdr3_length: 11; d_call: NA; cdr3_nt: TGTGCCAGCAGACAGGTATACGAGCAGTACTTC; cdr3_aa: CASRQVYEQYF
j_call: TRBJ1-3; clone_size: NA; v_call: TRBV9; cdr3_length: 15; d_call: TRBD1; cdr3_nt: TGTGCCAGCAGCGTAGGGACAGGGTCTGGAAACACCATATATTTT; cdr3_aa: CASSVGTGSGNTIYF
j_call: TRBJ2-7; clone_size: NA; v_call: TRBV6-5; cdr3_length: 16; d_call: TRBD1; cdr3_nt: TGTGCCAGCAGTTACTCTCTTCCGGACAGGGACTACGAGCAGTACTTC; cdr3_aa: CASSYSLPDRDYEQYF
j_call: TRBJ1-2; clone_size: NA; v_call: TRBV28; cdr3_length: 16; d_call: TRBD1; cdr3_nt: TGTGCCAGCAGCCAGTTAAGCGGACAGGGTAACTATGGCTACACCTTC; cdr3_aa: CASSQLSGQGNYGYTF